A single sample gave rise to the 18 T cell receptor beta chains below, sequenced in a study of blood T cell repertoires in COVID-19 (dated by TCRdb to about 2020). Receptor libraries were prepared by the immunoSEQ multiplex PCR assay. TCRdb took this table from immuneACCESS and kept in-frame rearrangements with V and J called. Such tables lack part of the clones; where checked against another copy, unresolved V genes explain under half of the gap, and the rest is unexplained. Present in this sample are a few hundred thousand clones, roughly 85% of which were seen just once. The top ten clones comprise 5.5% to 6% of the sample. The sample taken for sequencing was PBMCs or T cells enriched from blood (not recorded which). The receptors derive from a woman aged 25 to 39 who had recovered from COVID-19.

This sequence joins TRBV19 and TRBJ2-1, with a weak D call TRBD2 (7 bases). Germline loops: CDR1 LNHDA, CDR2 SQIVND (reference sequence). Between the trimmed V and J ends, which lost 3 bases and 8 bases, there was a span of 20 bases. The CDR3 has 16 amino acids. CDR3 region: CASSISAGGGGDEQFF. The CDR3 coding sequence is TGTGCCAGTAGTATTTCTGCTGGCGGGGGCGGGGATGAGCAGTTCTTC. Variable domain in full (rest from reference TRBV19 and TRBJ2-1): DGGITQSPKYLFRKEGQNVTLSCEQNLNHDAMYWYRQDPGQGLRLIYYSQIVNDFQKGDIAEGYSVSREKKESFPLTVTSAQKNPTAFYLCASSISAGGGGDEQFFGPGTRLTVL.

The V gene is TRBV5-1, the J gene TRBJ1-4, with 9 bases that match TRBD1. After removal of 0 bases from V and 2 bases from J, the junction contained 2 bases not matched to a gene. The CDR3 spans 16 residues. Germline V gene data show CDR1 as SGHRS and CDR2 as YFSETQ. The CDR3 sequence: CASSLGDRATNEKLFF. CDR3 coding DNA: TGCGCCAGCAGCTTGGGGGACAGGGCCACTAATGAAAAACTGTTTTTT.

This chain connects TRBV6-8 to TRBJ2-1, with 8 bases matching TRBD1. The CDR3 is 19 residues long. Germline CDR1 and CDR2: MNHGY and SAAAGT. V lost 0 bases, J lost 7 bases, and 17 bases stayed unmatched. In nucleotides, the CDR3 is TGTGCCAGCAGTTACTCGCCTGACATTCGGAGACAGGGGAGGAATGAGCAGTTCTTC. It encodes CASSYSPDIRRQGRNEQFF.

The chain joins TRBV30 to TRBJ2-2; possible D gene TRBD1, 6 bases. This CDR3 has 15 residues. The germline V gene has CDR1 GTSNPN and CDR2 SVGIG (reference sequence). V gave up 0 bases and J gave up 4 bases, with 12 bases separating them. As DNA, the CDR3 is TGTGCCTGGAGTGTACAGGGCAGTCCCACCGGGGAGCTGTTTTTT. Protein: CAWSVQGSPTGELFF.

This clone showed up just once. The CDR3 region has the DNA TGCGCCAGCAGCTTGGGGCAACCGACTAGGCAGTTCTTC. It is translated as CASSLGQPTRQFF. The rearrangement links TRBV5-1 to TRBJ2-1; tentative D call: TRBD2 (6 bases). The CDR3 consists of 13 residues. Germline V gene sequence: CDR1 SGHRS, CDR2 YFSETQ. The V gene lost 0 bases and the J gene lost 12 bases, with 13 bases spanning the gap.

This chain links TRBV29-1 with TRBJ1-1; unclear D gene. V was shortened by 7 bases and J by 3 bases, with 9 bases between the two germline ends. The CDR3 has 11 amino acids. Germline loops: CDR1 SQVTM, CDR2 ANQGSEA. DNA for the CDR3: TGCAGCGGAAGGAGGGACACTGAAGCTTTCTTT. Protein product: CSGRRDTEAFF.

This chain uses TRBV3-1 (or the pseudogene TRBV3-2) with TRBJ2-2; D gene unclear. The germline V gene encodes CDR1 LGHDT and CDR2 YNNKEL (reference sequence). Trimming shortened V by 4 bases and J by 8 bases, and 8 bases separated the two germline ends. The CDR3 sequence is 12 residues long. The CDR3 spells CASSLPRGELFF. DNA for the CDR3: TGTGCCAGCAGCCTTCCTAGGGGGGAGCTGTTTTTT.

This chain connects TRBV6-5 to TRBJ2-5; D is possibly TRBD2 (6 bases). Germline CDR1 and CDR2: MNHEY and SVGAGI. The V end lost 2 bases, the J end lost 5 bases, and 18 bases lay between the germline ends. The CDR3 totals 16 residues. The CDR3 region has the DNA TGTGCCAGCAGTTACATAGGGACTCGAAAAGGCGAGACCCAGTACTTC. Amino acids: CASSYIGTRKGETQYF.

This clone was picked up many times. This sample also contains other DNA sequences that code for the same CDR3. The chain is built from TRBV5-6 and TRBJ1-6; no clear D. The CDR3 totals 15 residues. CDR1 is SGHDT, CDR2 YYEEEE, per germline. V dropped 4 bases and J dropped 2 bases, with 10 bases sitting between them. The CDR3 protein is CASSLSGAYNSPLHF. CDR3 DNA sequence: TGTGCCAGCAGCCTGTCAGGCGCCTATAATTCACCCCTCCACTTT.

This rearrangement joins TRBV5-1 to TRBJ1-2; D is undetermined. The CDR3 runs 12 residues. Per germline, CDR1 SGHRS and CDR2 YFSETQ. Trimming cost V 4 bases and J 8 bases, with 12 bases left between them. The CDR3: CASSEPTSGYTF. CDR3 DNA: TGCGCCAGCAGCGAACCCACTAGCGGCTACACCTTC.

V is TRBV4-3 and J is TRBJ1-2, with a possible D match to TRBD1 (5 bases). CDR1 and CDR2 (germline): LGHNA, YSLEER. The CDR3 totals 13 residues. Trimming removed 4 bases at V and 6 bases at J, with 12 bases between. This chain's CDR3 is CASSRRDEDGYTF. The DNA for the CDR3 is TGCGCCAGCAGCCGCAGGGATGAGGATGGCTACACCTTC.

Notes on this clone: This sample also contains other DNA sequences that code for the same CDR3. V gene TRBV6-5 combines with J gene TRBJ1-1, with a weak D call TRBD1 (6 bases). V gave up 5 bases and J gave up 2 bases, with 9 bases separating them. CDR1 and CDR2 from the germline V gene are MNHEY and SVGAGI. The CDR3 consists of 13 residues. The CDR3 is CASSPRGNTEAFF. CDR3 nucleotide sequence: TGTGCCAGCAGTCCCAGGGGTAACACTGAAGCTTTCTTT.

The chain uses TRBV5-6 and TRBJ1-1; TRBD1 matches at 9 bases. This CDR3 is 15 amino acids long. Germline assignment: CDR1 SGHDT and CDR2 YYEEEE. V was clipped by 4 bases and J by 1 base; unmatched bases: 5. The CDR3: CASSQTGGRNTEAFF. The CDR3 coding sequence is TGTGCCAGCAGCCAGACAGGGGGAAGGAACACTGAAGCTTTCTTT.

This clone was counted only a few times. The V call is TRBV7-9, the J call TRBJ1-6, with D unclear. This CDR3 has 13 residues. Deletions cut 5 bases from V and 6 bases from J, with 8 bases between. From germline, CDR1 is SEHNR and CDR2 FQNEAQ (reference sequence). The CDR3 DNA is TGTGCCAGCAGCCCCAGACTTAATTCACCCCTCCACTTT. Residues: CASSPRLNSPLHF.

The rearrangement joins TRBV10-1 to TRBJ2-7; TRBD1 matches 8 bases. Looked up from germline, CDR1 is WNHNN and CDR2 is SYGVQD (reference sequence). V was clipped by 0 bases and J by 4 bases; unmatched bases: 5. CDR3 length: 15 amino acids. The CDR3 region is CASSESRGQGYEQYF. The CDR3 bases are TGCGCCAGCAGTGAGTCGAGAGGACAGGGTTACGAGCAGTACTTC.

The rearrangement uses TRBV6-5 and TRBJ1-1, with TRBD1 identical over 9 bases. J gave up 1 base and V 5 bases, and 2 bases lay outside the gene matches. The length of the CDR3 is 14 residues. In germline, CDR1 is MNHEY, CDR2 SVGAGI. The CDR3 nucleotides are TGTGCCAGCAGTAAGACAGGGGGGAACACTGAAGCTTTCTTT. Translating gives CASSKTGGNTEAFF.

The rearrangement uses TRBV7-9 and TRBJ1-4; no firm D call. V was shortened by 5 bases and J by 8 bases, with 9 bases between the two germline ends. CDR1 SEHNR and CDR2 FQNEAQ come from the germline V gene (reference sequence). The CDR3 totals 12 residues. The CDR3 nucleotides are TGTGCCAGCAGCCCCGTGGGCGAAAAACTGTTTTTT. Encoded protein: CASSPVGEKLFF.

The genes are TRBV21-1 and TRBJ2-1; the table's D call TRBD2 went unverified against the DNA. TRBV21-1 is noted as a pseudogene. The CDR3 consists of 16 residues. CDR3: CASSKRRGSSYNEQFF. CDR3 DNA: TGTGCCAGCAGCAAACGGAGAGGGAGCTCCTACAATGAGCAGTTCTTC.